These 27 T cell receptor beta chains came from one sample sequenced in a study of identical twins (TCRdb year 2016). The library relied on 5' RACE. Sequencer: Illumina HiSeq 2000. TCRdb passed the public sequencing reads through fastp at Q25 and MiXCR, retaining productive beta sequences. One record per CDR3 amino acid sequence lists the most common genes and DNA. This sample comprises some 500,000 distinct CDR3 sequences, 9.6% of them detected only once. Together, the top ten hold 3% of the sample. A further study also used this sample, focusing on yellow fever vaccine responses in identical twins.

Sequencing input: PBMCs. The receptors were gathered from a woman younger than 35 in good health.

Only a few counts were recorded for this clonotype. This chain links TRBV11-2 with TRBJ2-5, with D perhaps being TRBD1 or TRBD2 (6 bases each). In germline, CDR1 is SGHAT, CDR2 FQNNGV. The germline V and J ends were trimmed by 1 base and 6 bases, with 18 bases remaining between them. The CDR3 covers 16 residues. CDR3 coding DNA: TGTGCCAGCAGCTTAGTCAAGAGGGGGGCTTATAAGACCCAGTACTTC. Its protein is CASSLVKRGAYKTQYF.

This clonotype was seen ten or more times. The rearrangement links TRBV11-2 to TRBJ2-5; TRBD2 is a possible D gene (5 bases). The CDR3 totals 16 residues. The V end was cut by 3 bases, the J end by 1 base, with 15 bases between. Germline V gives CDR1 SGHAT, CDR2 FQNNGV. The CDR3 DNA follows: TGTGCCAGCAGCTTCTGGGGTAGCGCCCTCCAAGAGACCCAGTACTTC. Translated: CASSFWGSALQETQYF.

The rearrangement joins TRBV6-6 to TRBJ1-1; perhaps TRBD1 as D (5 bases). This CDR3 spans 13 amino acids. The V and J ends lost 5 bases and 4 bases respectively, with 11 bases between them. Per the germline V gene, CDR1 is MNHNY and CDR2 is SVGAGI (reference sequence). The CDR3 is CASSQGPRTEAFF. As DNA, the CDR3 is TGTGCCAGCAGTCAGGGTCCTCGCACTGAAGCTTTCTTT.

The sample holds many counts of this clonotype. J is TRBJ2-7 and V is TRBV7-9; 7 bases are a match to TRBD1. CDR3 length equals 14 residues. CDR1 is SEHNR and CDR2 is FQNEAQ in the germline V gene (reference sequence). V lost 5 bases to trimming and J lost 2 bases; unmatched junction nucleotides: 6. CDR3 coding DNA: TGTGCCAGCAGCCGACAGGGAGTGACCTACGAGCAGTACTTC. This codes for CASSRQGVTYEQYF.

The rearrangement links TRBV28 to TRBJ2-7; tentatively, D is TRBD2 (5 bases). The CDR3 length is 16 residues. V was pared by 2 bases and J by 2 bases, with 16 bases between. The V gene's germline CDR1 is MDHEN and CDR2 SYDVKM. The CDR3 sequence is CASSLPGVAVAYEQYF. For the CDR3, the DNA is TGTGCCAGCAGTTTACCCGGGGTGGCAGTAGCCTACGAGCAGTACTTC.

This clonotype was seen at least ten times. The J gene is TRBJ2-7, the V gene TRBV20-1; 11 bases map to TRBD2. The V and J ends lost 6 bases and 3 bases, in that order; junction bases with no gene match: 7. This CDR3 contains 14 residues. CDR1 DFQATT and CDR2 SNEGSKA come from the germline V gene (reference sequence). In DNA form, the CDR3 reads TGCAGTGCAGCAACTAGCGGGGGAAACTACGAGCAGTACTTC. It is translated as CSAATSGGNYEQYF.

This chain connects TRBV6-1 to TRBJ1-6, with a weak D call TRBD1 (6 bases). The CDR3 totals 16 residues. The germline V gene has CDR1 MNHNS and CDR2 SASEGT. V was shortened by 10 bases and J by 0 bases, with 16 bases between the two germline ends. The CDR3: CATQSLDSSYNSPLHF. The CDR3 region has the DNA TGTGCCACACAATCGCTGGACAGCTCCTATAATTCACCCCTCCACTTT.

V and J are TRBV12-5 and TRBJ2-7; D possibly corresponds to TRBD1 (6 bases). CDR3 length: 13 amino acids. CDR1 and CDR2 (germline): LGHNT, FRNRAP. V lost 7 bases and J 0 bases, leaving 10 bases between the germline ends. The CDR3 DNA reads TGTGCTAGTGCCGGGGACACCTCCTACGAGCAGTACTTC. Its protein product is CASAGDTSYEQYF.

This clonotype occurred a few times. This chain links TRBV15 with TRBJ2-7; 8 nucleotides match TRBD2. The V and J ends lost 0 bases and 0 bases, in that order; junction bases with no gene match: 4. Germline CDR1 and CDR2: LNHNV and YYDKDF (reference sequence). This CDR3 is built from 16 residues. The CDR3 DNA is TGTGCCACCAGCAGAGATCGAGCGGGGGCCTCCTACGAGCAGTACTTC. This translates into CATSRDRAGASYEQYF.

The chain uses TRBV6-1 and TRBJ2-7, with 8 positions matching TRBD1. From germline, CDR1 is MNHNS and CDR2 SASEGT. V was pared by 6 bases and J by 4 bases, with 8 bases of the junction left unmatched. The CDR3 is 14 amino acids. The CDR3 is CASSLQGVQYEQYF. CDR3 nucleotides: TGTGCCAGCAGCCTACAGGGGGTCCAGTACGAGCAGTACTTC.

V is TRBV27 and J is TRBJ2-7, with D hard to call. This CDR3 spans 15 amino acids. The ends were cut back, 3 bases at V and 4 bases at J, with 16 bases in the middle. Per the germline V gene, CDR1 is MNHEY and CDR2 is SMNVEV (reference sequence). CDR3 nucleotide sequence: TGTGCCAGCAGTTTTGTTTGGCAGGCTGGTTACGAGCAGTACTTC. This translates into CASSFVWQAGYEQYF.

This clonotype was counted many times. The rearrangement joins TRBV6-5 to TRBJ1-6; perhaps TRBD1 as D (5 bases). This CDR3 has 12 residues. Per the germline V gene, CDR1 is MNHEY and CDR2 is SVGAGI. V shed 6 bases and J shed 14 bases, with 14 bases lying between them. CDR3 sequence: CASRPTMGALHF. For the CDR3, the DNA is TGTGCCAGCAGGCCCACTATGGGGGCCCTCCACTTT.

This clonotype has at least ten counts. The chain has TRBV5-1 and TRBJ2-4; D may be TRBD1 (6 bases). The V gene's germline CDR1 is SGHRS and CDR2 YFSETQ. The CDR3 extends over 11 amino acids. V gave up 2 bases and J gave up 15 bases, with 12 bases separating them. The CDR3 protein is CASSLQGEVYF. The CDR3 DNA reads TGCGCCAGCAGCTTACAGGGAGAGGTGTACTTC.

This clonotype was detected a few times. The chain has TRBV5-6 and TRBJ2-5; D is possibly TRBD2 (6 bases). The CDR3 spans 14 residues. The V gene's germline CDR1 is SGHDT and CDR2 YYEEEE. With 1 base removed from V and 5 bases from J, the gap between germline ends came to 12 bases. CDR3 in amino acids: CASSLRGLTETQYF. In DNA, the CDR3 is TGTGCCAGCAGCTTGCGGGGGTTGACGGAGACCCAGTACTTC.

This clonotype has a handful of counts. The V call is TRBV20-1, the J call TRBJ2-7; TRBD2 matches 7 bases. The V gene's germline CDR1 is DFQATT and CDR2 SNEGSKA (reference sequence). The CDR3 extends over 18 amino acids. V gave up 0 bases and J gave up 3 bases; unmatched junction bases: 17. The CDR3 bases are TGCAGTGCTAGAGATCGGGACGGGTTCGGGCGGGAGCTCTACGAGCAGTACTTC. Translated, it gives CSARDRDGFGRELYEQYF.

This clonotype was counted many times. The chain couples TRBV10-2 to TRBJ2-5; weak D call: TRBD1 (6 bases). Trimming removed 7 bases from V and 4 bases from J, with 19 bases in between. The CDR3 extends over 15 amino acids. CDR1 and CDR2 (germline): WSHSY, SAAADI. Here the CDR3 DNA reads TGCGCCAGCAAGCAGGGGATCGCGGGTTCAGAGACCCAGTACTTC. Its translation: CASKQGIAGSETQYF.

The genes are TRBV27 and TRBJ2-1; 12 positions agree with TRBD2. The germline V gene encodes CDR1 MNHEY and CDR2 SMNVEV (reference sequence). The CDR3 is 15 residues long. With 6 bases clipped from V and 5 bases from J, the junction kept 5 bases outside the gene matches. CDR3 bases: TGTGCCAGCAGACTAAGACTAGCGGGGGACAATGAGCAGTTCTTC. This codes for CASRLRLAGDNEQFF.

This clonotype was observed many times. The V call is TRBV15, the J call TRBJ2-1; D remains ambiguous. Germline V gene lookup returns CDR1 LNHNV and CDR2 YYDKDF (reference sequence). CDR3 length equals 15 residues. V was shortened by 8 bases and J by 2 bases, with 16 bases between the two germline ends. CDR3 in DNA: TGTGCCACCGCGTCCCAGCCCAACACCTACAATGAGCAGTTCTTC. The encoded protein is CATASQPNTYNEQFF.

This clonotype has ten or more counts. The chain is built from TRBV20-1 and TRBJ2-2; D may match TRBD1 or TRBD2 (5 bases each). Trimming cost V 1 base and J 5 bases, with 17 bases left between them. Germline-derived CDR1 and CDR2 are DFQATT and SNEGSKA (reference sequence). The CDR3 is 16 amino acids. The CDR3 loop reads CSARGPGTPGTGELFF. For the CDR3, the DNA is TGCAGTGCTAGAGGACCCGGGACCCCAGGGACCGGGGAGCTGTTTTTT.

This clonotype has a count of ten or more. CDR3 in DNA: TGCAGCGTTGGCTCTCAAGCGGGGGCACAAGAGACCCAGTACTTC. It encodes CSVGSQAGAQETQYF. This sequence joins TRBV29-1 and TRBJ2-5, with 8 bases identical to TRBD2. J lost 2 bases, V lost 4 bases, and 9 bases had no gene match. The CDR3 runs 15 residues. Germline V gene sequence: CDR1 SQVTM, CDR2 ANQGSEA.

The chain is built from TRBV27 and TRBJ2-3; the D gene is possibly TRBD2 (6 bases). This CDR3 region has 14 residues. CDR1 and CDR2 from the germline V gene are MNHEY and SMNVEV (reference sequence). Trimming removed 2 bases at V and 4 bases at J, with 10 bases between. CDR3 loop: CASSLGTSSDTQYF. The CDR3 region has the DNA TGTGCCAGCAGTTTAGGGACTTCCTCAGATACGCAGTATTTT.

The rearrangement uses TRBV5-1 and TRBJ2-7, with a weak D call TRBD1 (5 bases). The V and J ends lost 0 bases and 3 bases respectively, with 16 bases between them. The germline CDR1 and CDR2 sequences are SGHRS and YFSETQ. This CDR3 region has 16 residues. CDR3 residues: CASSLAGQYSYYEQYF. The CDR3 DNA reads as TGCGCCAGCAGCTTGGCTGGACAATACTCCTACTACGAGCAGTACTTC. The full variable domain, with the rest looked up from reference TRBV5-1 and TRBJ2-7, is KAGVTQTPRYLIKTRGQQVTLSCSPISGHRSVSWYQQTPGQGLQFLFEYFSETQRNKGNFPGRFSGRQFSNSRSEMNVSTLELGDSALYLCASSLAGQYSYYEQYFGPGTRLTVT.

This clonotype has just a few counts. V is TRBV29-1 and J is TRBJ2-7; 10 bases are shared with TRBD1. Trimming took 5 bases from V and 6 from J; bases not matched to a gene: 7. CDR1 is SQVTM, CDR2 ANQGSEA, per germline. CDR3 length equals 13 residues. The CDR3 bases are TGCAGCGTTCCGGGACAGGGGTTCAGCGAGCAGTACTTC. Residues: CSVPGQGFSEQYF.

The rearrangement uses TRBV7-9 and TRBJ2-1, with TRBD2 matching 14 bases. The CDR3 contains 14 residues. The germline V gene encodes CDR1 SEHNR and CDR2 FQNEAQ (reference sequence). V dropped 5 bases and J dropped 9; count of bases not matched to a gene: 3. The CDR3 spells CASSGGLAGVEQFF. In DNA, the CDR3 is TGTGCCAGCAGCGGGGGACTAGCGGGGGTTGAGCAGTTCTTC.

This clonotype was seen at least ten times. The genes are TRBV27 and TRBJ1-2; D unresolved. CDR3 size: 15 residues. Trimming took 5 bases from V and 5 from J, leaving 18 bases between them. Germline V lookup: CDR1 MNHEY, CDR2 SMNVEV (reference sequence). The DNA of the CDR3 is TGTGCCAGCAGTCCAAAAGGGCCTGTGGGGTATGGCTACACCTTC. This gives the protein CASSPKGPVGYGYTF.

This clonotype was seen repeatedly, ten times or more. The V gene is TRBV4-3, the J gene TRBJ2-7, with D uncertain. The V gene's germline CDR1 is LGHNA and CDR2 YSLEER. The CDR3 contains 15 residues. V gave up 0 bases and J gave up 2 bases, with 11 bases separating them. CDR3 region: CASSQDRANTYEQYF. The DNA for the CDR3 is TGCGCCAGCAGCCAAGATCGAGCGAACACCTACGAGCAGTACTTC.

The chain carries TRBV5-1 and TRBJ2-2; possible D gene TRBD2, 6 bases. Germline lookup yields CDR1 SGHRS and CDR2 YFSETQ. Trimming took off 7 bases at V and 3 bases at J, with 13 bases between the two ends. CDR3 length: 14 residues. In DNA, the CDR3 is TGCGCCAGCCAATTAGTAGCGGACACCGGGGAGCTGTTTTTT. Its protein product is CASQLVADTGELFF.